This TCR beta chain was captured by sequencing in a study of T cell responses to AZD1222 COVID-19 vaccine (dated by TCRdb to the early 2020s). About the study as a whole: AZD1222 recipients given second doses at about 4 weeks or at about 12 weeks were pooled, since spike-specific TCR depth and breadth were not found to differ between the two schedules. TCR sequencing covered some 240 trial participants: about 210 given two doses of AZD1222 and 26 given two doses of MenACWY control vaccine. Trial participants were enrolled into age subgroups of 18-55, 56-69 and 70-plus years, which contained roughly 140, 27 and 60 TCR-sequenced participants, respectively.

What the research found in general, with its limitations: After two AZD1222 doses, both the breadth and the depth of spike-specific TCRs were significantly higher than at day 0 and than in MenACWY recipients. Participants were mostly white British, with more females than males. The authors suggested clonal diversity may have been underestimated. The 56-69-year group was small, and its depth increase did not reach significance, likely because of low power. Only five to seven AZD1222 recipients were SARS-CoV-2 seropositive at baseline, limiting conclusions about previously exposed vaccinees. Vaccine-associated CD4 TCRs spanned the whole spike protein, with dominant responses in regions 160-218 and 743-854. Because no day 14 peak-response samples were available, the repertoires could be characterized only after the peak T cell response. Reportedly, almost half of the unique spike-specific TCRs recognized epitopes lying outside the regions that are mutated in the B.1.351 and B.1.1.7 variants.

With respect to this clone: Which antigen it targets is not known. It has no much larger one-base neighbor in the sample; base qualities were not kept.

The CDR3 regions of human TCRbeta chains were analyzed by immunosequencing. Regarding the original processing steps: TCRs in the repertoires were matched against a reference library of SARS-CoV-2-specific TCRs that had been generated with the MIRA antigen-specificity platform. Breadth was defined as the fraction of unique TCRs that were SARS-CoV-2-associated, and depth was defined as the fraction of total T cells that were SARS-CoV-2-associated. Each spike-specific TCR was assigned to its reactive spike region and to a CD4 or CD8 class using the MIRA data. Log10-transformed breadth and depth values were compared by one-way ANOVA with Sidak's multiple comparisons tests. TCRdb re-hosts the immuneACCESS table, in-frame sequences only. Its copies lack some clones; in the studies checked, an unresolved V gene accounts for under half of them, and the cause for the rest is not known. From that table come the V and J calls and clone size; the DNA was used to work out D and trimming. The sample records about 56,000 clones, 80% to 90% of which are singletons. The ten biggest clones cover approximately 15% of the sample.

The CDR3, from cysteine to phenylalanine, totals 13 residues. Only CDR3 DNA remains: 39 bases, in frame from the first base. Reading the germline V gene (reference sequence) gives CDR1 LGHDT and CDR2 YNNKEL. V gives up 2 bases and J gives up 3 bases, and the segment between their germline ends measures 8 bases. In the paper's terms, the time point label means: baseline before first vaccination. Vaccinee samples came from UK trials COV001 and COV002, including a single-blind randomized controlled phase 2/3 trial of AZD1222 (ChAdOx1 nCoV-19) in healthy adults. Trial participant PBMC samples were collected at day 0 and day 28 after the second dose for TCRbeta chain sequencing.

Material: peripheral blood, obtained on day 0 of AZD1222 vaccination. The rearranged segments are TRBV3-1 (or the pseudogene TRBV3-2) and TRBJ2-7; the D region possibly corresponds to TRBD1 (5 bases align). The sequence derives from an adult in good health. CDR3 reads: CASSQWTYYEQYF. The DNA sequence reads TGTGCCAGCAGCCAATGGACATACTACGAGCAGTACTTC.